This TCR beta chain is drawn from a study of memory CD4+ T cells and cytomegalovirus serostatus. Trimming removed 0 bases from V and 6 bases from J, with 10 bases in between. Germline V gene data show CDR1 as SQVTM and CDR2 as ANQGSEA. The length of the CDR3 is 13 residues. Single viable CD3+CD4+CD8-CD45RO+ cells were sorted as the memory CD4+ T cells. Sequencing used immunoSEQ multiplex PCR; TCRdb keeps in-frame clones, though not all of them. Of about 38,000 clones detected, 65% to 80% appear once; the ten largest clones hold approximately 5.3%. Sequenced: memory CD4+ T cells from blood. The TCR was taken from an adult in good health and CMV-seropositive. The rearrangement uses TRBV29-1 and TRBJ2-3; tentatively, D is TRBD2 (5 bases). CDR3 residues: CSVEDLRRDTQYF. CDR3 nucleotides: TGCAGCGTTGAAGATCTTCGGAGGGATACGCAGTATTTT.